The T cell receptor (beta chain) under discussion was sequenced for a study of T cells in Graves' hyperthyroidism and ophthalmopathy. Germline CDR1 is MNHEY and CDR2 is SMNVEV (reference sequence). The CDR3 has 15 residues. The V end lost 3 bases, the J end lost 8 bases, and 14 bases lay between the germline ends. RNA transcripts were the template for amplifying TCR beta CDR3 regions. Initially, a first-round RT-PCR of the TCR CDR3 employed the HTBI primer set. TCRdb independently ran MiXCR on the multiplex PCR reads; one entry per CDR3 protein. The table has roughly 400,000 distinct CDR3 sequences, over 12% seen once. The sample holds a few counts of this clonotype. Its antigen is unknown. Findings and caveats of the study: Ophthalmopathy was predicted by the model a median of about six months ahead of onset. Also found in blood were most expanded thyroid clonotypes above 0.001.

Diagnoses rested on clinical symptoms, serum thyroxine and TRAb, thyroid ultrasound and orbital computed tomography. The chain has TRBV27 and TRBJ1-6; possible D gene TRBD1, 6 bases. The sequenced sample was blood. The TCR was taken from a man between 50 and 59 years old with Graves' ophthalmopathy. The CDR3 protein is CASSLEGHGDSPLHF. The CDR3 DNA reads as TGTGCCAGCAGTTTGGAGGGACACGGGGATTCACCCCTCCACTTT.